These 29 T cell receptor beta chains were sequenced from one sample in a study of T cells in Graves' hyperthyroidism and ophthalmopathy. The investigators amplified TCR beta CDR3 regions from RNA transcripts. HTBI primers were employed in a first-round RT-PCR of the TCR CDR3. Using its own MiXCR run on the multiplex PCR reads, TCRdb lists one record per CDR3 protein. The sample lists 300,000 to 350,000 distinct CDR3 sequences, over 11% occurring once. Input material: blood. These receptors were collected from a woman between 25 and 40 years old with Graves' hyperthyroidism.

The sample holds many counts of this clonotype. The chain couples TRBV25-1 to TRBJ1-1; TRBD1 matches at 9 bases. The CDR3 runs 14 residues. The germline V gene encodes CDR1 MGHDK and CDR2 SYGVNS. Unmatched junction bases numbered 9, after V lost 8 bases and J lost 5 bases. The CDR3 nucleotides read TGTGCCAGCCGCGGGGGACAGGGTTGGACTGAAGCTTTCTTT. As protein: CASRGGQGWTEAFF. Based on the CDR3 plus reference TRBV25-1 and TRBJ1-1, the full variable domain is EADIYQTPRYLVIGTGKKITLECSQTMGHDKMYWYQQDPGMELHLIHYSYGVNSTEKGDLSSESTVSRIRTEHFPLTLESARPSHTSQYLCASRGGQGWTEAFFGQGTRLTVV.

This clonotype was detected only a few times. The V call is TRBV29-1, the J call TRBJ2-7; tentative D call: TRBD1 (7 bases). Germline CDR1 SQVTM, CDR2 ANQGSEA. The CDR3 loop spans 13 amino acids. V lost 4 bases and J 0 bases, leaving 10 bases between the germline ends. As DNA, the CDR3 is TGCAGCGTTGCAGGGGGGAACTCCTACGAGCAGTACTTC. It translates to CSVAGGNSYEQYF.

The V and J genes are TRBV29-1 and TRBJ1-1; 7 bases align to TRBD1. V was pared by 7 bases and J by 8 bases, with 10 bases of the junction left unmatched. The CDR3 length is 12 residues. CDR1 is SQVTM, CDR2 ANQGSEA, per germline. The CDR3 here is CSARITGDEAFF. CDR3 bases: TGCAGCGCTAGAATCACAGGGGACGAAGCTTTCTTT.

This clonotype was counted at least ten times. This chain links TRBV9 with TRBJ1-2; D remains ambiguous. The length of the CDR3 is 13 residues. Germline-derived CDR1 and CDR2 are SGDLS and YYNGEE. Deletions cut 0 bases from V and 4 bases from J, with 7 bases between. The CDR3, as DNA: TGTGCCAGCAGCGTAGAAGGACGCTATGGCTACACCTTC. Its protein product is CASSVEGRYGYTF.

This clonotype appeared many times. The chain couples TRBV2 to TRBJ2-7; TRBD1 is a possible D gene (5 bases). The germline V and J ends were trimmed by 4 bases and 0 bases, with 19 bases remaining between them. CDR3 size: 17 residues. Germline V gene sequence: CDR1 SNHLY, CDR2 FYNNEI. Written as DNA, the CDR3 is TGTGCCAGCAGTGGGGGCTTGACAGACTGGTTCTCCTACGAGCAGTACTTC. It codes for CASSGGLTDWFSYEQYF. Looking up the rest from reference TRBV2 and TRBJ2-7 gives the full variable domain: EPEVTQTPSHQVTQMGQEVILRCVPISNHLYFYWYRQILGQKVEFLVSFYNNEISEKSEIFDDQFSVERPDGSNFTLKIRSTKLEDSAMYFCASSGGLTDWFSYEQYFGPGTRLTVT.

This clonotype was seen many times. This chain uses TRBV6-1 with TRBJ1-2, with TRBD1 matching 8 bases. CDR3 length: 15 amino acids. V dropped 7 bases and J dropped 4; count of bases not matched to a gene: 11. Germline V gene lookup returns CDR1 MNHNS and CDR2 SASEGT. CDR3 nucleotides: TGTGCCAGCACCAAAGGCCCTACAGGGGGCTATGGCTACACCTTC. Its protein is CASTKGPTGGYGYTF.

The chain combines TRBV11-1 with TRBJ2-2; 10 nucleotides match TRBD2. Germline values: CDR1 SGHAT, CDR2 FQDESV (reference sequence). The CDR3 loop spans 18 amino acids. Unmatched junction bases numbered 12, after V lost 6 bases and J lost 2 bases. As DNA, the CDR3 is TGTGCCAGCAGGCCCGGGACTAGCGTTTTCTCTAACACCGGGGAGCTGTTTTTT. It is translated as CASRPGTSVFSNTGELFF.

The rearrangement joins TRBV18 to TRBJ2-5; 10 nucleotides line up with TRBD2. The CDR3 is 18 amino acids. Germline V gives CDR1 KGHSH, CDR2 LQKENI. Trimming removed 4 bases from V and 3 bases from J; junction bases left unmatched: 14. CDR3 sequence: CASSRPPRLAGEEETQYF. Written as DNA, the CDR3 is TGTGCCAGCTCACGCCCACCCCGTCTAGCGGGAGAGGAAGAGACCCAGTACTTC.

In this sample, this clonotype turned up a few times. J is TRBJ2-1 and V is TRBV7-8; no definite D call. Trimming cost V 5 bases and J 10 bases, with 12 bases left between them. Germline V CDR1 and CDR2: SGHVS, FQNEAQ. The CDR3 has 12 residues. Here the CDR3 reads CASSPPLSEQFF. The CDR3 bases are TGTGCCAGCAGCCCCCCCCTGTCAGAGCAGTTCTTC. The entire variable domain, with the rest obtained from reference TRBV7-8 and TRBJ2-1, is as follows: GAGVSQSPRYKVAKRGQDVALRCDPISGHVSLFWYQQALGQGPEFLTYFQNEAQLDKSGLPSDRFFAERPEGSVSTLKIQRTQQEDSAVYLCASSPPLSEQFFGPGTRLTVL.

This clonotype has ten or more counts. This chain links TRBV11-3 with TRBJ2-5, with 7 positions matching TRBD2. This CDR3 comprises 14 residues. The J segment lost 7 bases and the V segment lost 6 bases, leaving 11 bases of the junction unmatched. Germline V gives CDR1 SGHNT, CDR2 YENEEA. The CDR3 is CASRGYGSGVTQYF. In DNA, the CDR3 is TGTGCCAGCAGAGGATACGGGAGCGGGGTGACCCAGTACTTC.

This chain uses TRBV9 with TRBJ1-2; D call uncertain. Trimming took 0 bases from V and 5 from J, leaving 5 bases between them. Germline CDR1 and CDR2: SGDLS and YYNGEE. The CDR3 has 12 amino acids. CDR3 nucleotide sequence: TGTGCCAGCAGCGTAGACCAATATGGCTACACCTTC. Translating it yields CASSVDQYGYTF.

This clonotype was counted at least ten times. The CDR3 here is CARKTGGTDTQYF. In nucleotides, the CDR3 is TGTGCCAGGAAGACAGGGGGCACAGATACGCAGTATTTT. V is TRBV27 and J is TRBJ2-3; TRBD1 aligns across 8 bases. CDR1 is MNHEY and CDR2 is SMNVEV in the germline V gene (reference sequence). The CDR3 spans 13 residues. Unmatched junction bases numbered 3, after V lost 9 bases and J lost 1 base.

This clonotype was detected many times. J is TRBJ2-3 and V is TRBV28; 10 bases match TRBD2. The CDR3 covers 15 residues. The germline CDR1 and CDR2 sequences are MDHEN and SYDVKM. The V gene end was trimmed by 3 bases and the J gene end by 4 bases; junction bases not matched to a gene: 4. CDR3 loop: CASSFLAGVADTQYF. Here the CDR3 DNA reads TGTGCCAGCAGTTTCCTAGCGGGAGTAGCAGATACGCAGTATTTT. Full variable domain (rest looked up from reference TRBV28 and TRBJ2-3): DVKVTQSSRYLVKRTGEKVFLECVQDMDHENMFWYRQDPGLGLRLIYFSYDVKMKEKGDIPEGYSVSREKKERFSLILESASTNQTSMYLCASSFLAGVADTQYFGPGTRLTVL.

This clonotype showed up many times. This chain joins TRBV3-1 and TRBJ2-7; TRBD1 matches at 8 bases. Germline CDR1 reads LGHDT; CDR2 reads YNNKEL (reference sequence). The CDR3 is 14 amino acids. The V and J ends lost 4 bases and 2 bases, in that order; junction bases with no gene match: 4. CDR3 sequence: CASSPLDRAYEQYF. The CDR3 DNA sequence: TGTGCCAGCAGCCCCCTGGACAGGGCCTACGAGCAGTACTTC.

This clonotype was counted many times. The chain couples TRBV28 to TRBJ1-2; 7 bases are shared with TRBD1. Germline CDR1 MDHEN, CDR2 SYDVKM. This CDR3 region has 14 residues. Trimming at V came to 4 bases and at J to 4 bases, leaving 6 bases not matched to a gene. The CDR3 sequence: CASSSQGPFYGYTF. For the CDR3, the DNA is TGTGCCAGCAGTTCACAGGGGCCCTTCTATGGCTACACCTTC.

This clonotype has only a few counts. This chain connects TRBV7-3 to TRBJ2-2, with D possibly called TRBD1 or TRBD2 (5 bases each). The CDR3 is 16 residues long. Trimming left V 0 bases short and J 5 bases short, with 13 bases between. Germline V gene data show CDR1 as SGHTA and CDR2 as FQGTGA. CDR3 in amino acids: CASSLTGVAATGELFF. The CDR3 nucleotides read TGTGCCAGCAGCTTAACGGGGGTAGCAGCGACCGGGGAGCTGTTTTTT.

This clonotype was picked up many times. The V gene is TRBV9, the J gene TRBJ2-1; 7 bases match TRBD1. The V segment lost 4 bases and the J segment 4 bases; nucleotides outside the gene matches: 11. This CDR3 has 16 residues. In germline, CDR1 is SGDLS, CDR2 YYNGEE. This chain's CDR3 is CASSSRADRNYNEQFF. The CDR3, as DNA: TGTGCCAGCAGCTCCCGTGCGGACAGGAATTACAATGAGCAGTTCTTC.

This clonotype was observed a few times. The chain has TRBV29-1 and TRBJ2-1, with 7 positions matching TRBD2. Germline trimming cut 0 bases from V and 15 bases from J; bases unmatched to any gene: 11. CDR3 size: 13 residues. The V gene's germline CDR1 is SQVTM and CDR2 ANQGSEA. This CDR3 reads CSVEDLAGARPFF. The CDR3 region has the DNA TGCAGCGTTGAAGATTTAGCGGGCGCGAGGCCGTTCTTC.

This chain links TRBV29-1 with TRBJ2-7, with 10 bases identical to TRBD2. Germline CDR1 SQVTM, CDR2 ANQGSEA. V lost 5 bases to trimming and J lost 7 bases; unmatched junction nucleotides: 11. This CDR3 is 14 amino acids long. The CDR3 region has the DNA TGCAGCGTTTCAAAGCGGGAGGGCCTTGGTGAGCAGTACTTC. Translation gives CSVSKREGLGEQYF.

The chain is built from TRBV6-2 or TRBV6-3 and TRBJ1-3; D gene ambiguous. Per the germline V gene, CDR1 is MNHEY and CDR2 is SVGEGT. V was cut by 2 bases and J by 0 bases, with 5 bases left in between. This CDR3 is built from 14 residues. The CDR3 DNA reads TGTGCCAGCAGTTACGTGGACTCTGGAAACACCATATATTTT. Amino acid sequence: CASSYVDSGNTIYF.

This clonotype has only a few counts. The chain recombines TRBV20-1 with TRBJ2-1; the D call may be TRBD1 or TRBD2 (5 bases each). Trimming took 1 base from V and 6 from J, leaving 22 bases between them. Per germline, CDR1 DFQATT and CDR2 SNEGSKA (reference sequence). This CDR3 is built from 17 residues. The DNA of the CDR3 is TGCAGTGCTAGAGCTCTGGTCAGAGGGGAAAGGAGCAATGAGCAGTTCTTC. It codes for CSARALVRGERSNEQFF.

This clonotype was seen repeatedly, ten times or more. The chain uses TRBV28 and TRBJ2-3, with TRBD1 identical over 9 bases. Germline V gene sequence: CDR1 MDHEN, CDR2 SYDVKM. J was trimmed by 2 bases and V by 9 bases; bases with no gene match: 9. This CDR3 is 15 amino acids long. CDR3 amino acids: CASWEGTGYTDTQYF. For the CDR3, the DNA is TGTGCCAGTTGGGAGGGGACAGGGTACACAGATACGCAGTATTTT.

The sample holds many counts of this clonotype. The chain carries TRBV6-1 and TRBJ2-7, with 12 bases lining up with TRBD1. The J segment lost 7 bases and the V segment lost 5 bases, leaving 12 bases of the junction unmatched. CDR1 is MNHNS, CDR2 SASEGT, per germline. CDR3 size: 16 residues. In nucleotides, the CDR3 is TGTGCCAGCAGTCCCAACCCGGGACAGGGGGCGGGAGAGCAGTACTTC. It codes for CASSPNPGQGAGEQYF.

The V and J genes are TRBV7-9 and TRBJ1-2; D perhaps matches TRBD1 (5 bases). Germline V gives CDR1 SEHNR, CDR2 FQNEAQ (reference sequence). Trimming removed 6 bases from V and 10 bases from J, with 18 bases in between. This CDR3 is 13 amino acids long. In nucleotides, the CDR3 is TGTGCCAGCAGACCACCGGGGGGTGTGGACTACACCTTC. It yields the protein CASRPPGGVDYTF.

This clonotype occurred a few times. The V gene is TRBV19, the J gene TRBJ2-1; D is unclear. Trimming removed 3 bases from V and 0 bases from J, with 9 bases in between. The germline V gene has CDR1 LNHDA and CDR2 SQIVND (reference sequence). The CDR3 totals 15 residues. CDR3 bases: TGTGCCAGTAGTATCGGGCGCAGCTCCTACAATGAGCAGTTCTTC. Translating gives CASSIGRSSYNEQFF.

The J gene is TRBJ2-3, the V gene TRBV6-2 or TRBV6-3; the match to TRBD1 covers 11 bases. Germline CDR1 and CDR2: MNHEY and SVGEGT. The CDR3 runs to 16 residues. After removal of 0 bases from V and 4 bases from J, the junction contained 3 bases not matched to a gene. CDR3 sequence reads: CASSYSGQGAADTQYF. The CDR3 DNA is TGTGCCAGCAGTTACTCTGGACAGGGGGCGGCAGATACGCAGTATTTT.

In this sample, this clonotype turned up many times. The V and J genes are TRBV27 and TRBJ2-1, with unresolved D. Between the trimmed V and J ends, which lost 3 bases and 0 bases, there was a span of 9 bases. Germline V gene data show CDR1 as MNHEY and CDR2 as SMNVEV (reference sequence). CDR3 length: 15 residues. The CDR3 loop reads CASSFFQSSYNEQFF. CDR3 coding DNA: TGTGCCAGCAGTTTCTTCCAGAGCTCCTACAATGAGCAGTTCTTC.

This clonotype occurred a few times. This chain joins TRBV24-1 and TRBJ2-7; 7 nucleotides agree with TRBD1. Germline lookup yields CDR1 KGHDR and CDR2 SFDVKD. This CDR3 is 15 amino acids long. The V segment lost 3 bases and the J segment 6 bases; nucleotides outside the gene matches: 10. CDR3 bases: TGTGCCACCAGTGATCCCGGGACAGAAACGGGCGAGCAGTACTTC. Translation: CATSDPGTETGEQYF.

The V call is TRBV3-1, the J call TRBJ2-7; a possible D gene is TRBD2 (6 bases). Germline V gene lookup returns CDR1 LGHDT and CDR2 YNNKEL (reference sequence). This CDR3 is 15 amino acids long. The V end lost 4 bases, the J end lost 3 bases, and 16 bases lay between the germline ends. CDR3 amino acids: CASSLFRDSYYEQYF. CDR3 in DNA: TGTGCCAGCAGCCTGTTTAGGGACTCCTACTACGAGCAGTACTTC.